This TCR beta chain was sequenced in a study of tumor-infiltrating lymphocytes in primary liver carcinoma. The authors made TCR beta cDNA from 400 to 600 ng total RNA with a constant-region primer. Three nested multiplex PCR rounds of slightly modified ARM-PCR generated TCR beta libraries. Running roughly 10 cycles apiece, the first two PCR rounds relied on TRBV1-TRBV30 forward primers together with a C-beta reverse primer. TCRdb itself ran the multiplex PCR reads through MiXCR, one entry per CDR3 protein. The repertoire holds approximately 300,000 distinct CDR3 sequences, with roughly 60% as singletons. Trimming removed 5 bases at V and 7 bases at J, with 15 bases between. The CDR3 runs to 13 residues. Germline V CDR1 and CDR2: SEHNR, FQNEAQ (reference sequence). Germline DNA was also extracted, and blood RNA was taken from unsorted whole blood.

The specimen was peripheral blood. The chain recombines TRBV7-9 with TRBJ2-7; a weak D match, TRBD2 (6 bases). This clonotype was sampled from a man aged 40-50 years with primary liver carcinoma and hepatitis B virus infection. CDR3 region: CASSQAGTEEQYF. The CDR3 DNA sequence: TGTGCCAGCAGCCAGGCGGGGACTGAGGAGCAGTACTTC. The full variable domain, its missing parts supplied by reference TRBV7-9 and TRBJ2-7, is DTGVSQNPRHKITKRGQNVTFRCDPISEHNRLYWYRQTLGQGPEFLTYFQNEAQLEKSRLLSDRFSAERPKGSFSTLEIQRTEQGDSAMYLCASSQAGTEEQYFGPGTRLTVT.